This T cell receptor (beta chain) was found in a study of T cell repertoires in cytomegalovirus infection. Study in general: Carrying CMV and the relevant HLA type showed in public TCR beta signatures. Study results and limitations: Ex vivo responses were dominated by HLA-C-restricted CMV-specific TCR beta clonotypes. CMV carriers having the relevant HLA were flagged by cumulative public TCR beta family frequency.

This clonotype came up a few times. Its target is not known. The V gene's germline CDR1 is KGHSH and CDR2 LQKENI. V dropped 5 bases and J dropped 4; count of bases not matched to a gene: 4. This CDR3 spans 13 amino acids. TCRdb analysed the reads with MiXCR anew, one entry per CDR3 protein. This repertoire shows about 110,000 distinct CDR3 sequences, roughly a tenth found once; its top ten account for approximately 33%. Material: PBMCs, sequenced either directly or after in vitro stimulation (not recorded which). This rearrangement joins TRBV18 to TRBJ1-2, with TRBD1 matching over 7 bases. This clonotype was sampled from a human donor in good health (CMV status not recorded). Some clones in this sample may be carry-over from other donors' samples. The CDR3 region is CASSTWTGYGYTF. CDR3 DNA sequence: TGTGCCAGCTCAACCTGGACAGGCTATGGCTACACCTTC.